The sequence of this T cell receptor (beta chain) was determined in a study of CD8 T cells in ankylosing spondylitis (dated by TCRdb to about 2017). Looking at the study overall: To find TCR variants linked to disease, the study profiled T cell receptor beta repertoires in ankylosing spondylitis patients and healthy donors. Peripheral blood samples were taken, and synovial fluid was additionally collected from ankylosing spondylitis patients. The full study cohort was made up of approximately 24 ankylosing spondylitis patients and about a hundred healthy donors.

The CDR3, from cysteine to phenylalanine, totals 16 residues. CDR3 DNA only is kept here, 48 bases in frame from base 1. The germline V gene supplies CDR1 SGHRS and CDR2 YFSETQ. V and J are trimmed by 0 bases and 8 bases, and the gene matches miss 9 bases of the junction. These reads were obtained on an Illumina HiSeq 2500. Quantitative 5'-RACE with molecular barcodes was used to prepare TCR beta libraries. Per the original workflow: A new computational method, built on a probabilistic model of VDJ rearrangement, was used to identify disease-linked TCR variants. The public reads were run again by TCRdb, first through fastp at Q25 and then through MiXCR, and only productive beta chains were kept. Under each unique CDR3 protein, matching rows form one entry showing the most common genes and DNA. The V and J calls and clone size come from TCRdb's table, not from the authors' own analysis. The sample profile shows 270,000 or so distinct CDR3 sequences; about a sixth of them were found once. The top ten clones comprise around 30% of the sample.

Study-wide findings and limitations: A TCR beta motif of fewer than 10 highly homologous amino acid variants appeared characteristic of blood from ankylosing spondylitis patients. The disease-linked clones showed a CD8+ phenotype and occurred at relatively low frequencies in peripheral blood. Some motif variants were previously reported in synovial fluid and blood of reactive arthritis patients, suggesting common disease-initiation mechanisms. Significant enrichment of the disease-linked clones was reported in matched synovial fluid samples from ankylosing spondylitis patients.

This clonotype was detected a few times. Its antigen target is currently unknown. Base qualities are missing; no much larger clone stands one base away. The source of this sequence is a male donor with ankylosing spondylitis or in good health (not recorded which). Sequencing used blood, either unsorted or a sorted T cell fraction (not recorded which). Recombination joined TRBV5-1 with TRBJ2-1, with TRBD2 identical over 9 junction bases. The nucleotides are TGCGCCAGCAGCTTGGCTAGCGGGATATTAAGGGATGAGCAGTTCTTC. The resulting protein is CASSLASGILRDEQFF.